This TCR beta chain is drawn from a study of human CD8 memory T cell subsets. The germline V gene encodes CDR1 MNHEY and CDR2 SMNVEV (reference sequence). This CDR3 has 15 residues. Libraries for TCR beta were constructed using UMI-labeled 5' RACE. As originally analysed: Libraries were built for TCR beta, and each one held between about 2,600 and 18,000 functional CDR3 beta clonotypes. For each CDR3 protein, TCRdb gives one entry from its re-call of the 5' RACE reads, without DNA. Clone size and V and J calls follow TCRdb, not the original study. The specimen's table records fewer than 9,500 distinct CDR3 sequences.

This sequence was found in a human donor in good health. The sequenced sample consisted of CD8+ T cells from PBMCs. This chain links TRBV27 with TRBJ1-1. CDR3 protein: CASSWGPDGNTEAFF.